This T cell receptor (beta chain) is from a study of regulatory T cells. General study results and limits: Regulatory T cells showed the strongest V-J pair restriction and V/J gene skewing among patient repertoires. Hydrophobic residues at CDR3 positions 6 and 7 were enriched in conventional CD4+ T cells of CD3G-deficient patients.

The PCR used 52 TRBV and 13 TRBJ primers. Some clones are missing from TCRdb's copy, which holds only in-frame ones; the method was immunoSEQ multiplex PCR. The table records roughly 23,000 clones, roughly 88% of them present only once. Patients aged 2 to 39 years had fewer naive T cells. CD4+ T cells were divided by sorting: CD25-high CD127-low Tregs, CD25-low CD127-high conventional cells. Of note for this clone: Its antigen is undetermined.

V lost 5 bases, J lost 1 base, and 9 bases lay in between. The CDR3 has 13 amino acids. Germline V gene sequence: CDR1 SGHRS, CDR2 YFSETQ. This clonotype originated in a child aged 5-17 years with CD3G deficiency. The chain combines TRBV5-1 with TRBJ1-1; D might be TRBD1 (5 bases). Source material: conventional CD4+ T cells sorted from blood. In DNA, the CDR3 is TGCGCCAGCAGGTCCCAGGGGAACACTGAAGCTTTCTTT. This codes for CASRSQGNTEAFF.